One sample yielded the 26 T cell receptor beta chains listed below, sequenced in a study of shared clonotypes between healthy human individuals. Measured with immunoSEQ multiplex PCR; TCRdb has only the in-frame clones, and not every one. Of 2 million or so clones listed, approximately 95% are singletons. Positive CCR7 selection of CD45RO-negative cells yielded the naive CD8 cells, and terminally differentiated effector memory CD45RA+ cells were excluded. Sequenced material: naive CD8+ T cells sorted from blood. These receptors were collected from a man aged 18 to 35 in good health.

This chain connects TRBV6-5 to TRBJ2-1; possibly TRBD1 for D (6 bases). CDR1 is MNHEY and CDR2 is SVGAGI in the germline V gene. The CDR3 has 13 amino acids. Trimming removed 10 bases at V and 4 bases at J, with 14 bases between. CDR3 amino acids: CATIGQSYNEQFF. The CDR3 region has the DNA TGTGCCACCATTGGACAGAGTTACAATGAGCAGTTCTTC.

J is TRBJ1-2 and V is TRBV2, with D possibly TRBD1 on 6 matching bases. Deletions cut 0 bases from V and 3 bases from J, with 8 bases between. In germline, CDR1 is SNHLY, CDR2 FYNNEI. This CDR3 comprises 14 residues. CDR3 protein: CASSEAGGDYGYTF. The DNA of the CDR3 is TGTGCCAGCAGTGAAGCGGGGGGCGACTATGGCTACACCTTC. Full variable domain (missing parts from reference TRBV2 and TRBJ1-2): EPEVTQTPSHQVTQMGQEVILRCVPISNHLYFYWYRQILGQKVEFLVSFYNNEISEKSEIFDDQFSVERPDGSNFTLKIRSTKLEDSAMYFCASSEAGGDYGYTFGSGTRLTVV.

This clone was counted a single time. The genes are TRBV11-1 and TRBJ2-7; D is undetermined. Germline V lookup: CDR1 SGHAT, CDR2 FQDESV (reference sequence). Between the trimmed V and J ends, which lost 4 bases and 5 bases, there was a span of 12 bases. The CDR3 has 13 amino acids. CDR3 nucleotides: TGTGCCAGCAGCTCTCCCAATGGGGACGAGCAGTACTTC. It encodes CASSSPNGDEQYF.

Here the CDR3 reads CASSTSGSYGGELFF. In DNA form, the CDR3 reads TGCGCCAGCTCGACTAGCGGGAGTTATGGCGGGGAGCTGTTTTTT. The chain recombines TRBV5-1 with TRBJ2-2; 12 positions agree with TRBD2. V shed 7 bases, J shed 7 bases, and the junction held 8 bases outside the gene matches. Germline V gene sequence: CDR1 SGHRS, CDR2 YFSETQ. The CDR3 sequence is 15 residues long.

This chain links TRBV13 with TRBJ2-7; 9 bases fit TRBD1. The V gene end was trimmed by 5 bases and the J gene end by 2 bases; junction bases not matched to a gene: 19. The CDR3 loop spans 19 amino acids. From germline, CDR1 is PRHDT and CDR2 FYEKMQ (reference sequence). CDR3 nucleotides: TGTGCCAGCAGCCCTATACCCCCGGGCCTCCGGGACAGGGCCTACGAGCAGTACTTC. This codes for CASSPIPPGLRDRAYEQYF.

This clone was seen only a few times. The chain has TRBV2 and TRBJ2-2, with a weak D call TRBD1 (6 bases). The CDR3 runs to 15 residues. Between the trimmed V and J ends, which lost 1 base and 0 bases, there was a span of 6 bases. The germline V gene encodes CDR1 SNHLY and CDR2 FYNNEI. The CDR3 is CASSEEGANTGELFF. Here the CDR3 DNA reads TGTGCCAGCAGTGAAGAGGGGGCGAACACCGGGGAGCTGTTTTTT. The full variable domain, completed using reference TRBV2 and TRBJ2-2, is EPEVTQTPSHQVTQMGQEVILRCVPISNHLYFYWYRQILGQKVEFLVSFYNNEISEKSEIFDDQFSVERPDGSNFTLKIRSTKLEDSAMYFCASSEEGANTGELFFGEGSRLTVL.

The chain has TRBV14 and TRBJ2-2; 9 bases are a match to TRBD1. Germline V gene data show CDR1 as SGHDN and CDR2 as FVKESK. V lost 1 base to trimming and J lost 6 bases; unmatched junction nucleotides: 0. This CDR3 region has 14 residues. CDR3 in amino acids: CASSQGQGAGELFF. CDR3 bases: TGTGCCAGCAGCCAAGGACAGGGGGCCGGGGAGCTGTTTTTT.

Remarks on this clone: One junction end disagrees with the germline gene, perhaps due to a read error. The chain couples TRBV6-1 to TRBJ2-1; 7 bases fit TRBD2. This CDR3 is 17 amino acids long. The germline V gene has CDR1 MNHNS and CDR2 SASEGT. The DNA of the CDR3 is TGTGCCAGCAGTCAAGCTGTGGGGGAGGGGTATTACAATGAGCAGTTCTTC. It yields the protein CASSQAVGEGYYNEQFF.

The J gene is TRBJ2-3, the V gene TRBV5-4; 11 bases map to TRBD2. Trimming cost V 0 bases and J 2 bases; bases outside gene matches: 2. The CDR3 extends over 16 amino acids. From germline, CDR1 is SGHNT and CDR2 YYREEE (reference sequence). The CDR3 region is CASSLASGGFTDTQYF. In DNA form, the CDR3 reads TGTGCCAGCAGCTTGGCTAGCGGGGGGTTCACAGATACGCAGTATTTT.

V gene TRBV4-1 combines with J gene TRBJ2-1, with 10 nucleotides matching TRBD1. Germline CDR1 and CDR2: MGHRA and YSYEKL. This CDR3 spans 16 amino acids. The J segment lost 6 bases and the V segment lost 0 bases, leaving 5 bases of the junction unmatched. This chain's CDR3 is CASSQEWTGGRNEQFF. CDR3 DNA: TGCGCCAGCAGCCAAGAGTGGACAGGGGGTCGCAATGAGCAGTTCTTC.

This chain links TRBV4-1 with TRBJ2-7; D call uncertain. This CDR3 has 14 residues. V lost 4 bases to trimming and J lost 2 bases, with 12 bases between them. Germline values: CDR1 MGHRA, CDR2 YSYEKL. CDR3 nucleotide sequence: TGCGCCAGCAGCCTCAAGTCAGGTCCCTACGAGCAGTACTTC. This translates into CASSLKSGPYEQYF.

Here the CDR3 DNA reads TGCGCCAGCAGCCAAAGGCACCCGGCGAACGAGCAGTACTTC. Amino acids: CASSQRHPANEQYF. This chain joins TRBV4-1 and TRBJ2-7; D not certain. In germline, CDR1 is MGHRA, CDR2 YSYEKL. V shed 2 bases and J shed 5 bases, with 13 bases lying between them. The CDR3 covers 14 residues.

This clone occurred once. The chain joins TRBV25-1 to TRBJ1-2; D not certain. Germline V gene sequence: CDR1 MGHDK, CDR2 SYGVNS. The ends were cut back, 2 bases at V and 6 bases at J, with 13 bases in the middle. This CDR3 spans 14 amino acids. Here the CDR3 DNA reads TGTGCCAGCAGTGAAGTGGAGGGAGCTGATGGCTACACCTTC. Amino acids: CASSEVEGADGYTF.

This clone has just one count. V gene TRBV27 combines with J gene TRBJ2-7; 8 bases align to TRBD1. The germline V gene has CDR1 MNHEY and CDR2 SMNVEV (reference sequence). V lost 3 bases and J lost 7; bases outside the gene matches: 11. This CDR3 is built from 15 residues. CDR3 residues: CASSLLRQGLGEQYF. The CDR3 region has the DNA TGTGCCAGCAGTTTGCTGAGACAGGGGTTGGGGGAGCAGTACTTC.

This chain links TRBV28 with TRBJ2-3; 7 nucleotides agree with TRBD1. Losses at the gene ends were 3 bases for V and 0 bases for J; bases not matched to a gene: 9. Germline-derived CDR1 and CDR2 are MDHEN and SYDVKM. This CDR3 is 17 amino acids long. The chain's CDR3 is CASSLRWGQYSTDTQYF. For the CDR3, the DNA is TGTGCCAGCAGTTTGAGGTGGGGACAGTATAGCACAGATACGCAGTATTTT.

In DNA, the CDR3 is TGTGCCAGCAGCTTGGATTGGGCGGGTGAGCAGTTCTTC. Amino acids: CASSLDWAGEQFF. The rearrangement joins TRBV5-6 to TRBJ2-1, with D possibly being TRBD2 (5 bases). V shed 0 bases and J shed 9 bases, with 10 bases lying between them. Germline V lookup: CDR1 SGHDT, CDR2 YYEEEE. The CDR3 runs 13 residues.

This rearrangement joins TRBV27 to TRBJ1-5; 9 nucleotides align to TRBD1. V was pared by 1 base and J by 9 bases, with 4 bases of the junction left unmatched. Germline assignment: CDR1 MNHEY and CDR2 SMNVEV (reference sequence). The CDR3 has 14 amino acids. The CDR3 here is CASSLLQGAWPQHF. CDR3 DNA: TGTGCCAGCAGTTTATTACAGGGGGCTTGGCCCCAGCATTTT.

The chain employs TRBV4-1 and TRBJ2-3; 9 nucleotides align to TRBD2. Trimming took 0 bases from V and 1 from J; bases not matched to a gene: 11. The germline V gene encodes CDR1 MGHRA and CDR2 YSYEKL. The CDR3 totals 19 residues. Here the CDR3 DNA reads TGCGCCAGCAGCCAAGAAGAGACTAGCGGTCTCTTGGGCACAGATACGCAGTATTTT. Translated, it gives CASSQEETSGLLGTDTQYF.

The table lists this clone with a count of one. The V gene is TRBV27, the J gene TRBJ2-2; D could derive from TRBD1 or TRBD2 (5 bases each). Trimming took 7 bases from V and 1 from J, leaving 22 bases between them. The CDR3 has 18 residues. CDR1 and CDR2 (germline): MNHEY, SMNVEV (reference sequence). The DNA for the CDR3 is TGTGCCAGCACCCCCGGGGCTCCCCTGGGAGTGAACACCGGGGAGCTGTTTTTT. Residues: CASTPGAPLGVNTGELFF.

This chain uses TRBV4-3 with TRBJ2-3; 10 nucleotides line up with TRBD2. The V and J ends lost 4 bases and 3 bases, in that order; junction bases with no gene match: 10. CDR3 size: 17 residues. Per the germline V gene, CDR1 is LGHNA and CDR2 is YSLEER. The CDR3 DNA reads TGCGCCAGCAGCCCCGACGGGCTAGCGGGAGAGACAGATACGCAGTATTTT. It translates to CASSPDGLAGETDTQYF.

This chain links TRBV5-1 with TRBJ2-3, with D unclear. CDR1 and CDR2 (germline): SGHRS, YFSETQ. The CDR3 totals 16 residues. V was trimmed by 1 base and J by 0 bases, leaving 12 bases between them. The CDR3 nucleotides are TGCGCCAGCAGCTTGTGGGCCAGCACTAGCACAGATACGCAGTATTTT. Translated: CASSLWASTSTDTQYF.

This rearrangement joins TRBV30 to TRBJ2-2; D gene ambiguous. Germline CDR1 and CDR2: GTSNPN and SVGIG (reference sequence). The ends were cut back, 0 bases at V and 6 bases at J, with 11 bases in the middle. This CDR3 spans 14 amino acids. The CDR3 region is CAWSVKSGAGELFF. The CDR3, as DNA: TGTGCCTGGAGTGTAAAGAGTGGGGCCGGGGAGCTGTTTTTT. Variable domain in full (rest from reference TRBV30 and TRBJ2-2): SQTIHQWPATLVQPVGSPLSLECTVEGTSNPNLYWYRQAAGRGLQLLFYSVGIGQISSEVPQNLSASRPQDRQFILSSKKLLLSDSGFYLCAWSVKSGAGELFFGEGSRLTVL.

This sequence joins TRBV25-1 and TRBJ2-3, with D perhaps TRBD2 (5 bases). Germline CDR1 reads MGHDK; CDR2 reads SYGVNS. CDR3 length: 13 residues. V lost 4 bases, J lost 5 bases, and 10 bases lay in between. The CDR3 bases are TGTGCCAGCAGTGTTGTGGGAGTAGATACGCAGTATTTT. Translated: CASSVVGVDTQYF.

This clone was counted once. The chain combines TRBV2 with TRBJ1-2; 7 bases are shared with TRBD1. This CDR3 spans 14 amino acids. Germline CDR1 reads SNHLY; CDR2 reads FYNNEI. The J segment lost 2 bases and the V segment lost 4 bases, leaving 4 bases of the junction unmatched. The CDR3 bases are TGTGCCAGCAGTGTAGGGGGCGAGAACTATGGCTACACCTTC. Protein sequence: CASSVGGENYGYTF.

The chain is built from TRBV27 and TRBJ1-2; the match to TRBD1 covers 8 bases. CDR1 and CDR2 from the germline V gene are MNHEY and SMNVEV (reference sequence). The J segment lost 3 bases and the V segment lost 6 bases, leaving 6 bases of the junction unmatched. The CDR3 contains 14 residues. This CDR3 reads CASSPTGADYGYTF. CDR3 coding DNA: TGTGCCAGCAGCCCGACAGGGGCTGACTATGGCTACACCTTC.

This sequence joins TRBV19 and TRBJ2-3; TRBD2 might be the D (5 bases). Between the trimmed V and J ends, which lost 2 bases and 8 bases, there was a span of 8 bases. The CDR3 spans 12 residues. Germline values: CDR1 LNHDA, CDR2 SQIVND (reference sequence). CDR3 in amino acids: CASSILRGTQYF. The CDR3 region has the DNA TGTGCCAGTAGTATACTCCGGGGTACGCAGTATTTT.